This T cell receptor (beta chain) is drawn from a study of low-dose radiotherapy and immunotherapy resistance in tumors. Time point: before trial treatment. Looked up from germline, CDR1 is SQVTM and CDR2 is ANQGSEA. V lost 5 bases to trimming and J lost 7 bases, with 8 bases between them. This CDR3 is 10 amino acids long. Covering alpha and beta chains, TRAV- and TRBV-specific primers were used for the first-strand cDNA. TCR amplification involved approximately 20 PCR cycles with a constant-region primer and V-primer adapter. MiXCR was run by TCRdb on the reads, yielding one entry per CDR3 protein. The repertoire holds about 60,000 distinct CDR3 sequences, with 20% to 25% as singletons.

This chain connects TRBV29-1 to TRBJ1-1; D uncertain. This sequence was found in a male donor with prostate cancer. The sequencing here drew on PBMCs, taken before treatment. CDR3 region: CSVSVLEAFF. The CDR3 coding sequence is TGCAGCGTTTCCGTCCTTGAAGCTTTCTTT.